A single T cell receptor (beta chain) is shown here with its context. Assay: immunoSEQ multiplex PCR; the TCRdb copy retains only in-frame clones and omits some. Seen here are approximately 120,000 clones, 80% observed once, and the top ten hold 20% to 25%. This sample stems from a study of blood T cell repertoires in COVID-19. Across the whole study: From T cells, B-cell-depleted T cells, or PBMCs came the material, which was cDNA or gDNA.

The CDR3 covers 15 residues. In germline, CDR1 is SGHNT, CDR2 YYREEE (reference sequence). Trimming left V 4 bases short and J 0 bases short, with 12 bases between. The sequenced material came from peripheral blood. This TCR came from a human donor in a cohort sampled during active COVID-19. The genes are TRBV5-4 and TRBJ2-3; the D is unclear. The CDR3 nucleotides are TGTGCCAGCAGCCCCGAAATTACTAGCACAGATACGCAGTATTTT. It yields the protein CASSPEITSTDTQYF.